This T cell receptor (beta chain) stems from a study of STAT5B mutations in CD4+ large granular lymphocyte leukemia. Study-level background: The CDR3 'QG' motif was associated with a particular HLA allele among healthy donors.

The assay was immunoSEQ multiplex PCR, and TCRdb's table has in-frame clones only and misses some. Here the sample spans about 28,000 clones, more than 60% being singletons. Study-wide results and caveats: Top patient clones used TRBV06 genes more often: 8/27 versus 2/35 in controls. Roughly 27% of private leukemic clonotypes occurred rarely in other patients' non-leukemic repertoires.

V lost 3 bases, J lost 2 bases, and 13 bases lay in between. The CDR3 loop spans 15 amino acids. The V gene's germline CDR1 is LGHNA and CDR2 YSLEER. In regard to this clone: As yet, its antigen is unknown.

The clonotype was recovered from a human donor in good health. The sample comprised CD4+ T cells from blood buffy coats. The V call is TRBV4-3, the J call TRBJ1-1, with D perhaps TRBD1 (5 bases). CDR3 bases: TGCGCCAGCAGCCAGAGAGCGGGGCCTAACACTGAAGCTTTCTTT. Encoded protein: CASSQRAGPNTEAFF.